Given below is one T cell receptor (beta chain) in context. In the original processing: Cell counts per sample came from amplifying reference gene primers. The table came from immunoSEQ multiplex PCR; TCRdb's copy has only in-frame clones and leaves some out. Clone size and V and J calls were adopted from that table, with D and trimming inferred from the DNA. The repertoire holds 150,000 to 180,000 clones, with about 73% as singletons. This sample was included in a study of blood T cell repertoires in COVID-19. Across the whole study: Samples came from the United States, Italy and Spain, spanning acute and convalescent COVID-19.

CDR3 length: 16 amino acids. The V gene end was trimmed by 1 base and the J gene end by 5 bases; junction bases not matched to a gene: 7. The V gene's germline CDR1 is LGHNA and CDR2 YSLEER. This chain uses TRBV4-3 with TRBJ2-4; 8 nucleotides line up with TRBD2. This receptor was obtained from an elderly man with acute or convalescent COVID-19. Sequencing was performed on peripheral blood. The CDR3 bases are TGCGCCAGCAGCCAAGGAGGGGCGGGGGGCCAAAACATTCAGTACTTC. This sequence encodes CASSQGGAGGQNIQYF.